The rows below give T cell receptor beta chains drawn from one sample of a study of blood T cells in healthy people across ages. Using its own MiXCR run on the 5' RACE reads, TCRdb lists one record per CDR3 protein. Here the sample spans approximately 900,000 distinct CDR3 sequences, roughly 52% being singletons. Sequencing used blood. These receptors originate from a man younger than 40 in good health. The CDR3 runs from the conserved cysteine through the conserved F or W. The D gene is left open where the match is weak. Size is omitted from some rows. Given values are once, few, many or a class for expanded clones.

TRBV7-2	14	TRBJ2-3	TRBD1	NA	CASSLDRAADTQYF	TGTGCCAGCAGTCTCGACAGGGCGGCAGATACGCAGTATTTT
TRBV14	17	TRBJ2-3	NA	NA	CASSSRTVSRSTDTQYF	TGTGCCAGCAGCTCACGGACGGTTAGCAGAAGCACAGATACGCAGTATTTT
TRBV28	14	TRBJ2-7	NA	few	CASSLMGRPYEQYF	TGTGCCAGCAGTTTAATGGGGCGTCCCTACGAGCAGTACTTC
TRBV24-1	11	TRBJ1-1	NA	NA	CASQGWGEAFF	TGTGCCAGCCAAGGGTGGGGGGAAGCTTTCTTT
TRBV6-2/TRBV6-3	12	TRBJ2-7	TRBD1	NA	CASSEQGNEQYF	TGTGCCAGCAGCGAACAGGGGAACGAGCAGTACTTC
TRBV6-6	14	TRBJ2-7	NA	NA	CASSYVGRDYEQYF	TGTGCCAGCAGTTACGTAGGCAGGGACTACGAGCAGTACTTC
TRBV29-1	14	TRBJ2-7	TRBD1	few	CSVAGTGESYEQYF	TGCAGCGTTGCCGGGACAGGGGAATCCTACGAGCAGTACTTC
TRBV20-1	13	TRBJ2-7	NA	NA	CSALRGGGYEQYF	TGCAGTGCCCTCCGGGGAGGAGGCTACGAGCAGTACTTC
TRBV2	14	TRBJ2-7	TRBD1	NA	CASGQDRSSYEQYF	TGTGCCAGCGGTCAGGACAGGAGCTCCTACGAGCAGTACTTC
TRBV2	16	TRBJ2-1	NA	NA	CASSEAMGDPYNEQFF	TGTGCCAGCAGTGAAGCAATGGGGGACCCCTACAATGAGCAGTTCTTC
TRBV6-5	14	TRBJ2-3	TRBD1	NA	CASRQGVFTDTQYF	TGTGCCAGCAGGCAGGGGGTGTTCACAGATACTCAGTATTTT
TRBV4-1	16	TRBJ1-2	TRBD1	NA	CASSHNTGTGVDGYTF	TGCGCCAGCAGCCACAACACCGGGACAGGTGTTGATGGCTACACCTTC
TRBV4-1	16	TRBJ1-5	NA	NA	CASSQEGRFSNQPQHF	TGCGCCAGCAGCCAAGAGGGGCGTTTCAGCAATCAGCCCCAGCATTTT
TRBV4-2	14	TRBJ1-2	TRBD1	few	CASSPQTGGYGYTF	TGTGCCAGCAGCCCTCAGACAGGGGGGTACGGCTACACCTTC
TRBV6-5	14	TRBJ2-3	NA	NA	CASSARPSTDTQYF	TGTGCCAGCTCGGCGAGGCCTAGCACAGATACGCAGTATTTT
TRBV28	11	TRBJ1-1	NA	once	CASRLGVEAFF	TGTGCCAGCAGGTTGGGGGTCGAAGCTTTCTTT
TRBV20-1	14	TRBJ2-1	TRBD1	many	CSARPNRGLHEQFF	TGCAGTGCTAGACCCAACAGGGGGCTGCATGAGCAGTTCTTC
TRBV15	13	TRBJ2-5	NA	NA	CATSRDLEGTQYF	TGTGCCACCAGCAGAGATCTGGAAGGGACCCAGTACTTC
TRBV6-5	11	TRBJ2-1	NA	few	CASSPGYEQFF	TGTGCCAGCAGCCCGGGCTATGAGCAGTTCTTC
TRBV4-1	16	TRBJ2-7	NA	NA	CASSQEFSYRVDEQYF	TGCGCCAGCAGCCAAGAATTTTCGTACAGGGTGGACGAGCAGTACTTC
TRBV6-2/TRBV6-3	13	TRBJ1-2	TRBD1	NA	CASSYADRGGYTF	TGTGCCAGCAGTTACGCGGACAGGGGTGGCTACACCTTC
TRBV29-1	11	TRBJ2-7	NA	NA	CSVIRGYEQYF	TGCAGCGTTATCAGGGGCTACGAGCAGTACTTC
TRBV10-3	18	TRBJ2-1	NA	many	CAISEPGYDPFSYNEQFF	TGTGCCATCAGTGAGCCTGGATACGACCCGTTCTCCTACAATGAGCAGTTCTTC
TRBV6-1	14	TRBJ2-3	NA	few	CASSEATSTDTQYF	TGTGCCAGCAGTGAGGCTACAAGCACAGATACGCAGTATTTT
TRBV28	11	TRBJ1-2	NA	NA	CASNPGWGYTF	TGTGCCAGCAACCCGGGGTGGGGCTACACCTTC
TRBV20-1	14	TRBJ2-5	NA	few	CSAREVKGSETQYF	TGCAGTGCTAGAGAGGTCAAAGGCTCAGAGACCCAGTACTTC
TRBV7-2	14	TRBJ2-3	TRBD2	NA	CASKAGAFTDTQYF	TGTGCCAGCAAAGCGGGGGCCTTCACAGATACGCAGTATTTT
TRBV5-1	16	TRBJ1-1	TRBD1	NA	CASSDRDSSMNTEAFF	TGCGCCAGCAGCGACCGGGACAGCTCAATGAACACTGAAGCTTTCTTT